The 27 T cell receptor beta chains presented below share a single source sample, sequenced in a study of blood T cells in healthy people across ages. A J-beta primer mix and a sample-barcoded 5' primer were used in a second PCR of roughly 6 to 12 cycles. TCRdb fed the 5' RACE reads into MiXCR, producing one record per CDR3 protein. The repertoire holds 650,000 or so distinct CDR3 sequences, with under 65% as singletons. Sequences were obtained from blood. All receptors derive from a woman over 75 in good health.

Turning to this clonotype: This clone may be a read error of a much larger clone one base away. The CDR3, as DNA: TGCGCCAGCAGCTTCATTAGCGGGAGTGATGAGCAGTTCTTC. This sequence encodes CASSFISGSDEQFF. This chain joins TRBV5-1 and TRBJ2-1, with TRBD2 matching over 9 bases. This CDR3 comprises 14 residues. Germline V CDR1 and CDR2: SGHRS, YFSETQ. The ends lost 2 bases at V and 8 bases at J; junction bases unmatched: 5.

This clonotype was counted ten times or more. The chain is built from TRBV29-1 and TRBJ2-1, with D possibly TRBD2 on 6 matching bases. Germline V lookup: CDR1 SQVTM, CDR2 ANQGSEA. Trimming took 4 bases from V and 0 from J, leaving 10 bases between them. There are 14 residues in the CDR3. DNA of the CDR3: TGCAGCGTTGTTGGCGGGATCTCCTACAATGAGCAGTTCTTC. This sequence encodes CSVVGGISYNEQFF.

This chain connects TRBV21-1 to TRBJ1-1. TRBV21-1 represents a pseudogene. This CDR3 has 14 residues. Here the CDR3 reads CASSTGPFNTEAFF. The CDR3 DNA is TGTGCCAGCAGCACTGGCCCATTCAACACTGAAGCTTTCTTT.

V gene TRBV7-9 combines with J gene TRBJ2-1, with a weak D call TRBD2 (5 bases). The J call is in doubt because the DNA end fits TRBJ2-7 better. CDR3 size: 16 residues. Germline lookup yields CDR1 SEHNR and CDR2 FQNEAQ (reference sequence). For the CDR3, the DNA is TGTGCCAGCAGCTTTAGGACGGGGAGCTCCTACAATGAGCAGTACTTC. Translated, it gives CASSFRTGSSYNEQYF.

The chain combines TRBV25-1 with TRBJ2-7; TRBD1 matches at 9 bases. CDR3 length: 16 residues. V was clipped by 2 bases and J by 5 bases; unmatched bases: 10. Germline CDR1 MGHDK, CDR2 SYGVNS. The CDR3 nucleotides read TGTGCCAGCAGTGAAATAGGGGGACAGGGTACTCACGAGCAGTACTTC. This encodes CASSEIGGQGTHEQYF.

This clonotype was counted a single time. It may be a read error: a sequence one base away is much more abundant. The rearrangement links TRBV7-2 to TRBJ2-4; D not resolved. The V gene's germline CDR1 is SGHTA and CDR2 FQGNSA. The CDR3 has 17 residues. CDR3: CASTPTSGSLAKSIQYF. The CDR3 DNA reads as TGTGCCAGCACACCAACGTCGGGCAGCTTAGCCAAAAGCATTCAGTACTTC.

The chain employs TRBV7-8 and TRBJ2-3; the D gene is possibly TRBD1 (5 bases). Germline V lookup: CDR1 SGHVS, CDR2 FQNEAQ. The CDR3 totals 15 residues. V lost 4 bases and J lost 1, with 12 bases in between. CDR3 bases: TGTGCCAGCAGCTCGGCAGGGCTCCGCACAGATACGCAGTATTTT. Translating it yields CASSSAGLRTDTQYF.

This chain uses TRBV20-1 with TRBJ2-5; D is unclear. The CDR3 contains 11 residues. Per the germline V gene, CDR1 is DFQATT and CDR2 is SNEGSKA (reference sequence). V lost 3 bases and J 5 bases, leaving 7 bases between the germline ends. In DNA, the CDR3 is TGCAGTGCTAGTACGAGGGAGACCCAGTACTTC. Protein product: CSASTRETQYF.

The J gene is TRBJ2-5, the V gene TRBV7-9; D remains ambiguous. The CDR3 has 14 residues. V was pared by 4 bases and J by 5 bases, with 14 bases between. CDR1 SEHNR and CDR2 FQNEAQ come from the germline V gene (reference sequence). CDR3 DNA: TGTGCCAGCAGCTATGCCGCCAGGCTTGAGACCCAGTACTTC. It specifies CASSYAARLETQYF.

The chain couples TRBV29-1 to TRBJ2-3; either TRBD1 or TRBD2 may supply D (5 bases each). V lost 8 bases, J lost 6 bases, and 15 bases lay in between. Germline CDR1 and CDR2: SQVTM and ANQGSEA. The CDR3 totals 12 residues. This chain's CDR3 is CSFRGTRDTQYF. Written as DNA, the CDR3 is TGCAGCTTTCGAGGGACCCGGGATACGCAGTATTTT.

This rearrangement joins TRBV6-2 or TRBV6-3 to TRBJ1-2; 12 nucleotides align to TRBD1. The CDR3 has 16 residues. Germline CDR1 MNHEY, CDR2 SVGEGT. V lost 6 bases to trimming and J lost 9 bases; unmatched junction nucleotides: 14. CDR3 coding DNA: TGTGCCAGCAGCCAATTCGCCGGGACAGGGGGCGGTAGCTACACCTTC. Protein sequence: CASSQFAGTGGGSYTF.

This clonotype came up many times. The CDR3 spells CSARDSGRAKDEQFF. The CDR3 nucleotides are TGCAGTGCTAGAGATAGCGGGAGGGCCAAGGATGAGCAGTTCTTC. The chain is built from TRBV20-1 and TRBJ2-1, with 11 nucleotides matching TRBD2. J gave up 8 bases and V 0 bases, and 6 bases lay outside the gene matches. The CDR3 covers 15 residues. Germline-derived CDR1 and CDR2 are DFQATT and SNEGSKA (reference sequence).

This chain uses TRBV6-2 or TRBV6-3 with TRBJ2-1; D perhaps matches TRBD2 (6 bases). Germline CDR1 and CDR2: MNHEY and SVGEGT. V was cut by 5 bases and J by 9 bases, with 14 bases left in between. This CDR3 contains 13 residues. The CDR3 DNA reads TGTGCCAGCAGTAGCCGGGACTCGAGTGAGCAGTTCTTC. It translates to CASSSRDSSEQFF.

The CDR3 is CASSERGTGLEQFF. The CDR3 DNA sequence: TGTGCCAGCAGCGAGAGGGGGACAGGGCTTGAGCAGTTCTTC. The rearrangement uses TRBV28 and TRBJ2-1; 9 positions agree with TRBD1. J was trimmed by 9 bases and V by 6 bases; bases with no gene match: 9. Looked up from germline, CDR1 is MDHEN and CDR2 is SYDVKM. The CDR3 has 14 amino acids.

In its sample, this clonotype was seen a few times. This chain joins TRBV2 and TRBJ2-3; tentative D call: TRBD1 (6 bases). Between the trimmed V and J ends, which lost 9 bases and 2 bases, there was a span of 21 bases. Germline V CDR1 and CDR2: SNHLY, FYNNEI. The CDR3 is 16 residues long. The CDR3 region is CARPRAKGVHTDTQYF. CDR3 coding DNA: TGTGCCAGGCCCCGGGCGAAGGGGGTCCACACAGATACGCAGTATTTT.

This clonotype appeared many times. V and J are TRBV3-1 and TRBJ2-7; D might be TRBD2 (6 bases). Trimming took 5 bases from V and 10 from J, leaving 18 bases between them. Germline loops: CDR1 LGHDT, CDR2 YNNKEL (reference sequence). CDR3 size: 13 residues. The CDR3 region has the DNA TGTGCCAGCAGCAAGGGAGGCTTTCGGTCCCAGTACTTC. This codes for CASSKGGFRSQYF.

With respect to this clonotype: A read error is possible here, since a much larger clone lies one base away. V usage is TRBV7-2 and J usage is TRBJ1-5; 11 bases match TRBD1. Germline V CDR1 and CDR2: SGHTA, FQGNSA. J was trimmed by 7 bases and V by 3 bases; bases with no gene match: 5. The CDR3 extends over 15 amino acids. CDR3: CASSLDRGHEQPQHF. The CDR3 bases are TGTGCCAGCAGCTTGGACAGGGGGCACGAGCAGCCCCAGCATTTT.

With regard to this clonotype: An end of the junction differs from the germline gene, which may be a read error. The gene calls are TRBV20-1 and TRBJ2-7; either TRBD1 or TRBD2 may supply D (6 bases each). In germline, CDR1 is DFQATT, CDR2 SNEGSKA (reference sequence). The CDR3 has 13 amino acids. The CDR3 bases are TGCAGTACTAGATCCGGGGGCGCCTACGAGCAGTACTTC. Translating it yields CSTRSGGAYEQYF.

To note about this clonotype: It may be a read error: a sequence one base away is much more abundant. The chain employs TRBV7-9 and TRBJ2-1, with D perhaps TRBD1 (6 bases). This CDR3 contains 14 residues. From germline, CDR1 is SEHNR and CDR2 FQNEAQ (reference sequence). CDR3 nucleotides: TGTGCCAGCAGCCCGGGACAACACTACAAGGAGCAGTTCTTC. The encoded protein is CASSPGQHYKEQFF.

CDR3 nucleotides: TGCAGTGCTATACGGGGGGGGAACACCTATAATTCACCCCTCCACTTT. This sequence encodes CSAIRGGNTYNSPLHF. This chain uses TRBV20-1 with TRBJ1-6; possible D gene TRBD1, 5 bases. V lost 4 bases, J lost 2 bases, and 15 bases lay in between. The germline gives CDR1 DFQATT, CDR2 SNEGSKA (reference sequence). The CDR3 extends over 16 amino acids.

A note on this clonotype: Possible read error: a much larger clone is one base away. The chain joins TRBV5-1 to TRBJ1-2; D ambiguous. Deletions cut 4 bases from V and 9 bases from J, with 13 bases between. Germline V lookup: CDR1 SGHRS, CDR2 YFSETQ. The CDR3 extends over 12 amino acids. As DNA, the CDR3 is TGCGCCAGCAGCGTTTACGGGGATAGCTACACCTTC. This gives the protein CASSVYGDSYTF.

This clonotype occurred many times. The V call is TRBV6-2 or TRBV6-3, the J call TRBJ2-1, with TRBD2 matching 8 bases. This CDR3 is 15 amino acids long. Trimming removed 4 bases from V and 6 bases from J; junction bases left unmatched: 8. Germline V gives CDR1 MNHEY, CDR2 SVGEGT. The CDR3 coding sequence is TGTGCCAGCAGTTTTACGGGACTAGTAAGCAATGAGCAGTTCTTC. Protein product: CASSFTGLVSNEQFF.

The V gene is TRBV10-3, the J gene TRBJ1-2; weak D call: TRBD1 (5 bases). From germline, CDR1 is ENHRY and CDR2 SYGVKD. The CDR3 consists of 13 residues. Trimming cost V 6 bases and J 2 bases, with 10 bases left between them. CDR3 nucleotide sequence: TGTGCCATCAGCCCGGGGCTAAACTATGGCTACACCTTC. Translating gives CAISPGLNYGYTF.

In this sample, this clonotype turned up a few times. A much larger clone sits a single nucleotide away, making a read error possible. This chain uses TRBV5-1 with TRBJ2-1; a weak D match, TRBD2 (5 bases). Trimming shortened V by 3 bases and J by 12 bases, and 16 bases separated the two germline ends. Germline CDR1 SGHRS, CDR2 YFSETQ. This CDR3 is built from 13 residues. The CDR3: CASSWERLPGQFF. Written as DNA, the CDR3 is TGCGCCAGCAGCTGGGAGAGGCTTCCGGGGCAGTTCTTC. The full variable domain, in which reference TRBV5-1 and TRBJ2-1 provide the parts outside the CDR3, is KAGVTQTPRYLIKTRGQQVTLSCSPISGHRSVSWYQQTPGQGLQFLFEYFSETQRNKGNFPGRFSGRQFSNSRSEMNVSTLELGDSALYLCASSWERLPGQFFGPGTRLTVL.

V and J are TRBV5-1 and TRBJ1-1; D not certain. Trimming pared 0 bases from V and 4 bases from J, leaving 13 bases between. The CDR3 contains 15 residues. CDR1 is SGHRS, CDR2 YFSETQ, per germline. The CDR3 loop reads CASSLAGILSTEAFF. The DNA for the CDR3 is TGCGCCAGCAGCTTGGCGGGCATCCTGAGCACTGAAGCTTTCTTT.

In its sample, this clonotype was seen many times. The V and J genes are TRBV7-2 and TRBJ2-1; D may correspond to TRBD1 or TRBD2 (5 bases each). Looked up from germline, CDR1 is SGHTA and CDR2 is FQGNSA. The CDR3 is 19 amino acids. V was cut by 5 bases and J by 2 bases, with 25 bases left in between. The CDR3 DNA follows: TGTGCCAGCAGCACAGTTAGGATAACAGGCGGGTCCCCCTACAATGAGCAGTTCTTC. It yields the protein CASSTVRITGGSPYNEQFF. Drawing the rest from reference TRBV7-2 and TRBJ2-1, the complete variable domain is GAGVSQSPSNKVTEKGKDVELRCDPISGHTALYWYRQSLGQGLEFLIYFQGNSAPDKSGLPSDRFSAERTGGSVSTLTIQRTQQEDSAVYLCASSTVRITGGSPYNEQFFGPGTRLTVL.

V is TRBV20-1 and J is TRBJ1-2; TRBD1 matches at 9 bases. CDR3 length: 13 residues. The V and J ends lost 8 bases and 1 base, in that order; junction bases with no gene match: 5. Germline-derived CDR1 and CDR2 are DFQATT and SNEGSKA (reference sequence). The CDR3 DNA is TGCAGTACGGGACAGGGAAATAACTATGGCTACACCTTC. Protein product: CSTGQGNNYGYTF.